Each of the 19 T cell receptor beta chains below was sequenced from the same sample in a study of CD8 T cells in ankylosing spondylitis. Each CDR3 protein is one row after TCRdb ran MiXCR on the 5' RACE reads. The sample has about 140,000 distinct CDR3 sequences, approximately 8.4% seen once; the top ten hold 7.3%. The sequenced sample consisted of synovial fluid, either unsorted or a sorted T cell fraction (not recorded which). The receptors here all came from a male donor with ankylosing spondylitis.

With regard to this clonotype: A much bigger clone sits one base away, suggesting this may be a read error. The rearrangement links TRBV6-1 to TRBJ2-7; 8 nucleotides line up with TRBD1. This CDR3 has 14 amino acids. Germline values: CDR1 MNHNS, CDR2 SASEGT. After removal of 4 bases from V and 6 bases from J, the junction contained 8 bases not matched to a gene. The CDR3 region is CASSAGQGTCEQYF. The CDR3 coding sequence is TGTGCCAGCAGTGCAGGACAGGGAACCTGCGAGCAGTACTTC.

The chain uses TRBV7-9 and TRBJ2-1; 9 nucleotides agree with TRBD1. The CDR3 is 15 residues long. In germline, CDR1 is SEHNR, CDR2 FQNEAQ (reference sequence). The J segment lost 8 bases and the V segment lost 5 bases, leaving 10 bases of the junction unmatched. The CDR3 DNA reads as TGTGCCAGCAGCCTCCAGGACAGGGGTTCCGATGAGCAGTTCTTC. It specifies CASSLQDRGSDEQFF. Variable domain in full (rest from reference TRBV7-9 and TRBJ2-1): DTGVSQNPRHKITKRGQNVTFRCDPISEHNRLYWYRQTLGQGPEFLTYFQNEAQLEKSRLLSDRFSAERPKGSFSTLEIQRTEQGDSAMYLCASSLQDRGSDEQFFGPGTRLTVL.

This clonotype was counted a few times. The V and J genes are TRBV3-1 and TRBJ2-1; 11 nucleotides match TRBD2. The V segment lost 3 bases and the J segment 15 bases; nucleotides outside the gene matches: 7. The germline V gene encodes CDR1 LGHDT and CDR2 YNNKEL (reference sequence). The CDR3 length is 13 residues. The CDR3 DNA sequence: TGTGCCAGCAGCCAGGGTAGCGGGGGGGCGCTGTTCTTC. It translates to CASSQGSGGALFF.

The sample holds many counts of this clonotype. The V gene is TRBV7-2, the J gene TRBJ2-7; D is ambiguous. V lost 1 base, J lost 3 bases, and 13 bases lay in between. CDR1 SGHTA and CDR2 FQGNSA come from the germline V gene. The CDR3 is 15 amino acids. The CDR3 coding sequence is TGTGCCAGCAGCTTAGGACCATCCATCAACTACGAGCAGTACTTC. Its translation is CASSLGPSINYEQYF. The complete variable domain, with remaining parts taken from reference TRBV7-2 and TRBJ2-7, reads GAGVSQSPSNKVTEKGKDVELRCDPISGHTALYWYRQSLGQGLEFLIYFQGNSAPDKSGLPSDRFSAERTGGSVSTLTIQRTQQEDSAVYLCASSLGPSINYEQYFGPGTRLTVT.

CDR3 residues: CSAPGPYSTDTQYF. In DNA, the CDR3 is TGCAGTGCCCCGGGGCCCTACAGCACAGATACGCAGTATTTT. The V gene is TRBV20-1, the J gene TRBJ2-3; D possibly matches TRBD1 or TRBD2 (5 bases each). Germline V gives CDR1 DFQATT, CDR2 SNEGSKA (reference sequence). The CDR3 has 14 residues. Trimming removed 6 bases at V and 0 bases at J, with 13 bases between.

The rearrangement joins TRBV20-1 to TRBJ2-3; 7 nucleotides align to TRBD2. Germline V gives CDR1 DFQATT, CDR2 SNEGSKA (reference sequence). The CDR3 runs to 16 residues. V shed 4 bases and J 3 bases; nucleotides not matched to a gene: 13. The CDR3 sequence: CSATNSRGIRTDTQYF. The CDR3 nucleotides are TGCAGTGCTACTAACTCGCGGGGGATAAGGACAGATACGCAGTATTTT.

V is TRBV27 and J is TRBJ2-6, with D hard to call. The V and J ends lost 6 bases and 0 bases respectively, with 6 bases between them. This CDR3 is 14 amino acids long. The germline V gene encodes CDR1 MNHEY and CDR2 SMNVEV (reference sequence). CDR3 in amino acids: CASRVNSGANVLTF. CDR3 in DNA: TGTGCCAGCAGGGTGAACTCTGGGGCCAACGTCCTGACTTTC. The full variable domain, with the rest looked up from reference TRBV27 and TRBJ2-6, is EAQVTQNPRYLITVTGKKLTVTCSQNMNHEYMSWYRQDPGLGLRQIYYSMNVEVTDKGDVPEGYKVSRKEKRNFPLILESPSPNQTSLYFCASRVNSGANVLTFGAGSRLTVL.

V and J are TRBV28 and TRBJ2-7; TRBD1 might be the D (6 bases). Germline values: CDR1 MDHEN, CDR2 SYDVKM. The V gene lost 4 bases and the J gene lost 0 bases, with 19 bases spanning the gap. This CDR3 region has 17 residues. DNA of the CDR3: TGTGCCAGCAGTTCAATTAGACAGGCCCCCAGCTCCTACGAGCAGTACTTC. Translated, it gives CASSSIRQAPSSYEQYF.

The chain couples TRBV20-1 to TRBJ2-3; no reliable D call. Germline V gene data show CDR1 as DFQATT and CDR2 as SNEGSKA (reference sequence). This CDR3 has 14 amino acids. Trimming pared 1 base from V and 1 base from J, leaving 9 bases between. The CDR3 protein is CSARGIARTDTQYF. DNA of the CDR3: TGCAGTGCTAGAGGAATCGCGCGCACAGATACGCAGTATTTT.

The rearrangement joins TRBV5-1 to TRBJ2-1; TRBD2 is a possible D gene (5 bases). Germline CDR1 reads SGHRS; CDR2 reads YFSETQ. CDR3 size: 17 residues. With 0 bases removed from V and 1 base from J, the gap between germline ends came to 14 bases. The CDR3 sequence: CASSLAFGRGSYNEQFF. DNA of the CDR3: TGCGCCAGCAGCTTGGCTTTTGGGAGAGGGTCCTACAATGAGCAGTTCTTC.

The table lists this clonotype with a few counts. Since a much larger clone is just one base distant, this may be a read error. This chain connects TRBV6-1 to TRBJ1-5; 7 bases line up with TRBD1. Germline-derived CDR1 and CDR2 are MNHNS and SASEGT. The CDR3 spans 13 residues. Trimming removed 6 bases from V and 1 base from J; junction bases left unmatched: 0. CDR3 loop: CASRGQSNQPQHF. In DNA, the CDR3 is TGTGCCAGCAGGGGACAGAGCAATCAGCCCCAGCATTTT.

The sample holds many counts of this clonotype. The chain recombines TRBV28 with TRBJ2-7; TRBD1 matches at 7 bases. Germline CDR1 is MDHEN and CDR2 is SYDVKM. After removal of 5 bases from V and 3 bases from J, the junction contained 10 bases not matched to a gene. This CDR3 comprises 15 residues. CDR3: CASSIPTGNFYEQYF. The CDR3 nucleotides read TGTGCCAGCAGTATCCCGACAGGGAACTTCTACGAGCAGTACTTC.

There are many counts of this clonotype. The rearrangement links TRBV29-1 to TRBJ1-1; D unclear. Trimming stripped 4 bases from V and 6 bases from J, with 15 bases between. Germline V CDR1 and CDR2: SQVTM, ANQGSEA. The CDR3 is 13 amino acids. In DNA form, the CDR3 reads TGCAGCGTTGCACCTCGCGGTCTGTCTGAAGCTTTCTTT. It translates to CSVAPRGLSEAFF. The full variable domain, completed using reference TRBV29-1 and TRBJ1-1, is SAVISQKPSRDICQRGTSLTIQCQVDSQVTMMFWYRQQPGQSLTLIATANQGSEATYESGFVIDKFPISRPNLTFSTLTVSNMSPEDSSIYLCSVAPRGLSEAFFGQGTRLTVV.

There are many counts of this clonotype. The V call is TRBV20-1, the J call TRBJ1-2, with 7 bases that match TRBD1. Per germline, CDR1 DFQATT and CDR2 SNEGSKA (reference sequence). The V segment lost 6 bases and the J segment 7 bases; nucleotides outside the gene matches: 11. CDR3 length equals 13 residues. CDR3 in DNA: TGCAGTGCAACATTTGGACAGGACTTTGGCTACACCTTC. Protein: CSATFGQDFGYTF.

This clonotype occurred many times. The chain uses TRBV2 and TRBJ2-1; D is undetermined. The CDR3 runs 13 residues. CDR1 and CDR2 (germline): SNHLY, FYNNEI. The ends were cut back, 1 base at V and 10 bases at J, with 11 bases in the middle. CDR3 residues: CASSEGPPEEQFF. The CDR3 DNA is TGTGCCAGCAGTGAAGGGCCTCCTGAGGAGCAGTTCTTC.

The chain employs TRBV3-1 and TRBJ1-4; D unclear. Germline CDR1 LGHDT, CDR2 YNNKEL (reference sequence). This CDR3 has 14 residues. With 4 bases removed from V and 6 bases from J, the gap between germline ends came to 12 bases. The CDR3 DNA follows: TGTGCCAGCAGCCTATTGGTAGCGGATGAAAAACTGTTTTTT. Amino acid sequence: CASSLLVADEKLFF.

The rearrangement uses TRBV18 and TRBJ1-3, with D possibly matching TRBD1 (5 bases). CDR1 KGHSH and CDR2 LQKENI come from the germline V gene. The CDR3 spans 17 residues. V dropped 3 bases and J dropped 0 bases, with 15 bases sitting between them. CDR3 sequence (DNA): TGTGCCAGCTCACCCCTCGAAGGCAGGGTCTCTGGAAACACCATATATTTT. Encoded protein: CASSPLEGRVSGNTIYF.

Many counts were recorded for this clonotype. Written as DNA, the CDR3 is TGCAGCGCGGCTGGAGGCGCTGGGGAAAAACTGTTTTTT. Its protein is CSAAGGAGEKLFF. The J gene is TRBJ1-4, the V gene TRBV29-1; unclear D gene. This CDR3 contains 13 residues. Germline V lookup: CDR1 SQVTM, CDR2 ANQGSEA. The V end lost 7 bases, the J end lost 8 bases, and 17 bases lay between the germline ends.

This clonotype has only a few counts. The chain combines TRBV6-1 with TRBJ2-7, with 11 bases identical to TRBD1. Trimming cost V 6 bases and J 4 bases; bases outside gene matches: 5. CDR1 MNHNS and CDR2 SASEGT come from the germline V gene. This CDR3 comprises 14 residues. The CDR3 is CASSLDRGRYEQYF. CDR3 DNA sequence: TGTGCCAGCAGCCTGGACAGGGGGCGATACGAGCAGTACTTC.